The 16 T cell receptor beta chains below all came from one sample that was sequenced in a study of early T cells in non-severe SARS-CoV-2 infection. One entry per CDR3 protein, called by TCRdb with MiXCR from the 5' RACE reads. The repertoire holds 55,000 to 85,000 distinct CDR3 sequences, approximately 12% seen once, with 3.5% to 5.5% in the top ten. The sample taken for sequencing was whole blood. Receptor source: an adult who was a healthcare worker with PCR-confirmed SARS-CoV-2 infection or an uninfected control (not recorded which).

This clonotype was seen more than once but under ten times. The V gene is TRBV7-2, the J gene TRBJ2-3; D is perhaps TRBD1 (6 bases). The V gene lost 2 bases and the J gene lost 3 bases, with 12 bases spanning the gap. Germline V gives CDR1 SGHTA, CDR2 FQGNSA. CDR3 length: 15 residues. The CDR3 region is CASSLRGQGTDTQYF. CDR3 bases: TGTGCCAGCAGCTTAAGGGGTCAGGGGACAGATACGCAGTATTTT.

This clonotype was recorded a few times. V usage is TRBV25-1 and J usage is TRBJ2-2, with 11 bases that match TRBD2. With V trimmed by 8 bases and J by 5 bases, 4 bases remained unmatched. The germline gives CDR1 MGHDK, CDR2 SYGVNS. The CDR3 covers 14 residues. The CDR3 here is CASATSGVTGELFF. CDR3 DNA: TGTGCCAGCGCGACTAGCGGGGTTACCGGGGAGCTGTTTTTT. Looking up the rest from reference TRBV25-1 and TRBJ2-2 gives the full variable domain: EADIYQTPRYLVIGTGKKITLECSQTMGHDKMYWYQQDPGMELHLIHYSYGVNSTEKGDLSSESTVSRIRTEHFPLTLESARPSHTSQYLCASATSGVTGELFFGEGSRLTVL.

This clonotype has only a few counts. J is TRBJ2-1 and V is TRBV6-4; 15 bases map to TRBD2. The germline V gene has CDR1 MRHNA and CDR2 SNTAGT. The CDR3 totals 16 residues. Losses at the gene ends were 6 bases for V and 7 bases for J; bases not matched to a gene: 7. This CDR3 is CASRTGLAGGLNEQFF. The CDR3 DNA reads as TGTGCCAGCAGGACCGGACTAGCGGGAGGGTTGAATGAGCAGTTCTTC.

V gene TRBV7-9 combines with J gene TRBJ1-1; no definite D call. CDR1 is SEHNR, CDR2 FQNEAQ, per germline (reference sequence). Trimming stripped 1 base from V and 1 base from J, with 7 bases between. This CDR3 region has 14 residues. The CDR3 loop reads CASSLEHRNTEAFF. The CDR3 bases are TGTGCCAGCAGCTTAGAACACAGGAACACTGAAGCTTTCTTT. The full variable domain, with the rest looked up from reference TRBV7-9 and TRBJ1-1, is DTGVSQNPRHKITKRGQNVTFRCDPISEHNRLYWYRQTLGQGPEFLTYFQNEAQLEKSRLLSDRFSAERPKGSFSTLEIQRTEQGDSAMYLCASSLEHRNTEAFFGQGTRLTVV.

This clonotype was counted many times. This chain links TRBV6-5 with TRBJ1-5; possible D gene TRBD1, 6 bases. The CDR3 has 12 amino acids. Germline CDR1 reads MNHEY; CDR2 reads SVGAGI. V was cut by 8 bases and J by 6 bases, with 11 bases left in between. CDR3 loop: CASGQSRQPQHF. The CDR3 DNA is TGTGCCAGCGGACAGAGTCGTCAGCCCCAGCATTTT.

This clonotype was seen a few times. The chain combines TRBV7-9 with TRBJ2-7; perhaps TRBD2 as D (7 bases). Germline values: CDR1 SEHNR, CDR2 FQNEAQ (reference sequence). Trimming removed 1 base at V and 6 bases at J, with 10 bases between. The CDR3 spans 13 residues. CDR3 DNA sequence: TGTGCCAGCAGCTTAGGCGGGGGCAGCGAGCAGTACTTC. Its protein is CASSLGGGSEQYF. Filled out from reference TRBV7-9 and TRBJ2-7, the complete variable domain reads DTGVSQNPRHKITKRGQNVTFRCDPISEHNRLYWYRQTLGQGPEFLTYFQNEAQLEKSRLLSDRFSAERPKGSFSTLEIQRTEQGDSAMYLCASSLGGGSEQYFGPGTRLTVT.

This clonotype has only a few counts. The rearrangement uses TRBV6-6 and TRBJ1-5, with a tentative D call TRBD1 (6 bases). Trimming removed 2 bases at V and 7 bases at J, with 12 bases between. Germline V lookup: CDR1 MNHNY, CDR2 SVGAGI (reference sequence). This CDR3 comprises 14 residues. CDR3 in DNA: TGTGCCAGCAGTTACGGGACATCCCCACAGCCCCAGCATTTT. As protein: CASSYGTSPQPQHF.

The chain has TRBV7-9 and TRBJ2-7; D assignment may be TRBD1 or TRBD2 (7 bases each). CDR1 is SEHNR, CDR2 FQNEAQ, per germline (reference sequence). Trimming shortened V by 4 bases and J by 3 bases, and 22 bases separated the two germline ends. The CDR3 runs to 17 residues. Written as DNA, the CDR3 is TGTGCCAGCAGCTCCTCCTCCTCAGGGGGGGGTTACTACGAGCAGTACTTC. Protein product: CASSSSSSGGGYYEQYF.

The gene calls are TRBV13 and TRBJ2-2; 7 nucleotides match TRBD1. The germline CDR1 and CDR2 sequences are PRHDT and FYEKMQ (reference sequence). Losses at the gene ends were 5 bases for V and 6 bases for J; bases not matched to a gene: 9. This CDR3 has 15 amino acids. The CDR3 nucleotides read TGTGCCAGCAGCCCACGACAGGGACGGGCCGGGGAGCTGTTTTTT. Translation gives CASSPRQGRAGELFF.

The sample holds a few counts of this clonotype. This rearrangement joins TRBV7-2 to TRBJ2-3; 9 nucleotides match TRBD2. The CDR3 spans 16 residues. Looked up from germline, CDR1 is SGHTA and CDR2 is FQGNSA. The J segment lost 1 base and the V segment lost 1 base, leaving 3 bases of the junction unmatched. DNA for the CDR3: TGTGCCAGCAGCTTAGGACCTAGCGGGGGCACAGATACGCAGTATTTT. This gives the protein CASSLGPSGGTDTQYF.

This clonotype was found many times. CDR3 DNA: TGCAGCGCTGGACAGGGCGCGAGAACTGAAGCTTTCTTT. This gives the protein CSAGQGARTEAFF. The V gene is TRBV29-1, the J gene TRBJ1-1; 8 bases line up with TRBD1. With 7 bases clipped from V and 5 bases from J, the junction kept 9 bases outside the gene matches. Germline V gives CDR1 SQVTM, CDR2 ANQGSEA. The CDR3 covers 13 residues.

The gene calls are TRBV29-1 and TRBJ2-1; D uncertain. This CDR3 spans 12 amino acids. CDR1 and CDR2 from the germline V gene are SQVTM and ANQGSEA. V dropped 5 bases and J dropped 4 bases, with 9 bases sitting between them. The CDR3 loop is CSVKSVYNEQFF. In DNA, the CDR3 is TGCAGCGTTAAAAGCGTATACAATGAGCAGTTCTTC.

A word on this clonotype: One end of the junction fails to match germline, which may point to a read error. This chain uses TRBV11-2 with TRBJ1-2; D not resolved. Germline CDR1 and CDR2: SGHAT and FQNNGV. CDR3 length: 12 amino acids. Here the CDR3 reads CASSLRRYGWSF. CDR3 sequence (DNA): TGTGCCAGCAGCTTACGGCGGTATGGATGGAGCTTC.

This clonotype was found a few times. The chain couples TRBV7-9 to TRBJ2-4; D is ambiguous. The CDR3 extends over 12 amino acids. Germline lookup yields CDR1 SEHNR and CDR2 FQNEAQ (reference sequence). Trimming took 3 bases from V and 5 from J, leaving 5 bases between them. The CDR3: CASSFGQNIQYF. The CDR3 bases are TGTGCCAGCAGCTTTGGGCAAAACATTCAGTACTTC. The full variable domain, rest sourced from reference TRBV7-9 and TRBJ2-4, is DTGVSQNPRHKITKRGQNVTFRCDPISEHNRLYWYRQTLGQGPEFLTYFQNEAQLEKSRLLSDRFSAERPKGSFSTLEIQRTEQGDSAMYLCASSFGQNIQYFGAGTRLSVL.

This clonotype was seen a handful of times. DNA of the CDR3: TGTGCCAGCAGCTTTAGAGGGGGAGAGCCCCAGCATTTT. This sequence encodes CASSFRGGEPQHF. V usage is TRBV7-9 and J usage is TRBJ1-5; D possibly corresponds to TRBD1 (6 bases). The V end was cut by 3 bases, the J end by 8 bases, with 11 bases between. Looked up from germline, CDR1 is SEHNR and CDR2 is FQNEAQ (reference sequence). The CDR3 totals 13 residues. Based on the CDR3 plus reference TRBV7-9 and TRBJ1-5, the full variable domain is DTGVSQNPRHKITKRGQNVTFRCDPISEHNRLYWYRQTLGQGPEFLTYFQNEAQLEKSRLLSDRFSAERPKGSFSTLEIQRTEQGDSAMYLCASSFRGGEPQHFGDGTRLSIL.

This clonotype showed up just a few times. The rearrangement uses TRBV29-1 and TRBJ2-7, with a weak D call TRBD2 (7 bases). The length of the CDR3 is 13 residues. The germline V gene encodes CDR1 SQVTM and CDR2 ANQGSEA. V lost 4 bases and J lost 1, with 11 bases in between. CDR3 sequence reads: CSVGEGGSYEQYF. The CDR3 DNA is TGCAGCGTTGGAGAGGGGGGGTCCTACGAGCAGTACTTC.